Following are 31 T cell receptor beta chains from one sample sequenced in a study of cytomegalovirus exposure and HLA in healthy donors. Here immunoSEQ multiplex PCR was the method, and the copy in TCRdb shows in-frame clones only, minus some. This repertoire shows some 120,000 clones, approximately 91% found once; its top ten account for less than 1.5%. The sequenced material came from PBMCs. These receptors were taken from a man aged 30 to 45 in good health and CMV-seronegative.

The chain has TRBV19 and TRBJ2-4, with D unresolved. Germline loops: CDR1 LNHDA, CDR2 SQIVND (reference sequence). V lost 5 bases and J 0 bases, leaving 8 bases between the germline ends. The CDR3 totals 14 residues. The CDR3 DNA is TGTGCCAGTAGTCCGACACTAGCCAAAAACATTCAGTACTTC. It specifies CASSPTLAKNIQYF.

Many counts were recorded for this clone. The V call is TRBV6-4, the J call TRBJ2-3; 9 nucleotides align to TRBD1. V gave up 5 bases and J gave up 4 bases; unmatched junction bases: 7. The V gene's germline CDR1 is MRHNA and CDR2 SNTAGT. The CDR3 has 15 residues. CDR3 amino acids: CASSPTGGGPDTQYF. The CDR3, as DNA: TGTGCCAGCAGTCCCACAGGGGGCGGACCAGATACGCAGTATTTT.

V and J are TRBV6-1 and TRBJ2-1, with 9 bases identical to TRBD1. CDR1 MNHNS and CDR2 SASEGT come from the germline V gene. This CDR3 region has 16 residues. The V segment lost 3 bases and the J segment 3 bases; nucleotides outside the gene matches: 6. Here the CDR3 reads CASSDLDRGIYNEQFF. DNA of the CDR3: TGTGCCAGCAGTGATCTAGACAGGGGGATCTACAATGAGCAGTTCTTC.

CDR3 DNA sequence: TGCGCCAGCAGCCAAGATTCCCGGGCTAGGGGGCACGAGCAGTACTTC. Translation gives CASSQDSRARGHEQYF. The V call is TRBV4-3, the J call TRBJ2-7; 7 bases fit TRBD1. The length of the CDR3 is 16 residues. Looked up from germline, CDR1 is LGHNA and CDR2 is YSLEER. The J segment lost 5 bases and the V segment lost 0 bases, leaving 10 bases of the junction unmatched.

CDR3 sequence reads: CASSLGQISNQPQHF. Here the CDR3 DNA reads TGTGCCAGCAGCTTAGGACAGATTAGCAATCAGCCCCAGCATTTT. This chain joins TRBV7-2 and TRBJ1-5; maybe TRBD1 (5 bases). The CDR3 has 15 amino acids. Trimming cost V 1 base and J 0 bases, with 7 bases left between them. The V gene's germline CDR1 is SGHTA and CDR2 FQGNSA.

CDR3 sequence (DNA): TGTGCCAGCAGCGGGGGATCCTCCTACGAGCAGTACTTC. This sequence encodes CASSGGSSYEQYF. This sequence joins TRBV25-1 and TRBJ2-7; the D gene is possibly TRBD2 (6 bases). V gave up 6 bases and J gave up 0 bases, with 9 bases separating them. The germline CDR1 and CDR2 sequences are MGHDK and SYGVNS. CDR3 size: 13 residues.

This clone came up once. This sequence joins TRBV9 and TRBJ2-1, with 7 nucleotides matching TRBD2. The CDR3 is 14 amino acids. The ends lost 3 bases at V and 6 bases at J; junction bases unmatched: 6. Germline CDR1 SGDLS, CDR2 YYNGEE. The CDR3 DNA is TGTGCCAGCAGCGAGACCGGACTAGTCAATGAGCAGTTCTTC. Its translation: CASSETGLVNEQFF.

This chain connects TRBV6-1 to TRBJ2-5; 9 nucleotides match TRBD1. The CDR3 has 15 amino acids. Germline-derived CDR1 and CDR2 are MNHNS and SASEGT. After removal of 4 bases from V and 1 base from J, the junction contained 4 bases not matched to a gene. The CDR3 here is CASSAGTGIQETQYF. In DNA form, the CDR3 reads TGTGCCAGCAGTGCCGGGACAGGGATCCAAGAGACCCAGTACTTC.

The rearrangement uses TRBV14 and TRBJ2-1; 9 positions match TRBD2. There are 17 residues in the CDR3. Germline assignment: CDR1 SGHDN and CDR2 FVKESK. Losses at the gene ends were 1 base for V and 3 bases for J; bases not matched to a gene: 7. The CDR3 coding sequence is TGTGCCAGCAGCCAAGTGCGGGAGGGCCCAGGCTACAATGAGCAGTTCTTC. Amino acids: CASSQVREGPGYNEQFF.

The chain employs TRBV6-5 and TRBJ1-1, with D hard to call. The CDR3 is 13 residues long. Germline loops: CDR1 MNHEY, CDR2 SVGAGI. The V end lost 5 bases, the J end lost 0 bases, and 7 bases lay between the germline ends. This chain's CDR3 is CASSDTMNTEAFF. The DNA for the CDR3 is TGTGCCAGCAGTGACACCATGAACACTGAAGCTTTCTTT.

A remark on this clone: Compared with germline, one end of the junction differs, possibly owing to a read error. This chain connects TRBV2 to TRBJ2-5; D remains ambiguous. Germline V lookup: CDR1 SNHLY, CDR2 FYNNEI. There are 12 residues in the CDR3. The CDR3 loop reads CASSEDRGTQYF. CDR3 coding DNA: TGTGCCAGCAGCGAAGACCGAGGGACCCAGTACTTC.

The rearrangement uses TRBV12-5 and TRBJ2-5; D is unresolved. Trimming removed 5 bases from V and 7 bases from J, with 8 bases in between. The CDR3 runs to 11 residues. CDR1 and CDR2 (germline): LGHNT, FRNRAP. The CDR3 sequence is CASGPSGTQYF. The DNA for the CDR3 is TGTGCTAGTGGTCCCTCAGGGACCCAGTACTTC.

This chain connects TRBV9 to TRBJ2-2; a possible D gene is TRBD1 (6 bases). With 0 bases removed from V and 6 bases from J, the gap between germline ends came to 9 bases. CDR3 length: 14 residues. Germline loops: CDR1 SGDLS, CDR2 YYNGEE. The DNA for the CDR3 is TGTGCCAGCAGCGTAGAACCAGGGGCCGGGGAGCTGTTTTTT. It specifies CASSVEPGAGELFF. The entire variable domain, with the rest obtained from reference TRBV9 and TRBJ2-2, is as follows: DSGVTQTPKHLITATGQRVTLRCSPRSGDLSVYWYQQSLDQGLQFLIQYYNGEERAKGNILERFSAQQFPDLHSELNLSSLELGDSALYFCASSVEPGAGELFFGEGSRLTVL.

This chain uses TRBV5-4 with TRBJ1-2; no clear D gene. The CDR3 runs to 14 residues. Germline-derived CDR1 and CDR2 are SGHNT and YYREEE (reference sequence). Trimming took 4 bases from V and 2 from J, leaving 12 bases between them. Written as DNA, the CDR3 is TGTGCCAGCAGCCGACCAACAGAGAACTATGGCTACACCTTC. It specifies CASSRPTENYGYTF. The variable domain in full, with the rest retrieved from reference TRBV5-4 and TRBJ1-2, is ETGVTQSPTHLIKTRGQQVTLRCSSQSGHNTVSWYQQALGQGPQFIFQYYREEENGRGNFPPRFSGLQFPNYSSELNVNALELDDSALYLCASSRPTENYGYTFGSGTRLTVV.

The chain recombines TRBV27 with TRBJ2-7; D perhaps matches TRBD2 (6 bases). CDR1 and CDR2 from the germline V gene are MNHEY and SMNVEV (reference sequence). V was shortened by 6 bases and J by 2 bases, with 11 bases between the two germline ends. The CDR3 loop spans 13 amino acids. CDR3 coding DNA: TGTGCCAGCAGCGCCGGAGGGCCCTACGAGCAGTACTTC. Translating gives CASSAGGPYEQYF.

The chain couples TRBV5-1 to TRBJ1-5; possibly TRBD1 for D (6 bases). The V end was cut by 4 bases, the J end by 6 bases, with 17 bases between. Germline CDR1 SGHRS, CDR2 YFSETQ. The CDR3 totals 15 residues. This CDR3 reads CASSLDSLGSQPQHF. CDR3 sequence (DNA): TGCGCCAGCAGCCTGGACAGCCTGGGGAGTCAGCCCCAGCATTTT.

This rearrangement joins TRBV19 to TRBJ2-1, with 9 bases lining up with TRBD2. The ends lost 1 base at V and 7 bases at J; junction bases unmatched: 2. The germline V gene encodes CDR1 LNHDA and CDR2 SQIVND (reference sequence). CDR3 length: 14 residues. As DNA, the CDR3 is TGTGCCAGTAGTATAGGACTAGCGGCGAATGAGCAGTTCTTC. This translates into CASSIGLAANEQFF.

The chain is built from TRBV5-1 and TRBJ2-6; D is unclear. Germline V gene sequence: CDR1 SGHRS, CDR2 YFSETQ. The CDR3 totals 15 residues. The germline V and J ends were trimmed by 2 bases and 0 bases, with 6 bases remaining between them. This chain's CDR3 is CASSLTSSGANVLTF. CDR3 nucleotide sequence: TGCGCCAGCAGCTTAACAAGCTCTGGGGCCAACGTCCTGACTTTC.

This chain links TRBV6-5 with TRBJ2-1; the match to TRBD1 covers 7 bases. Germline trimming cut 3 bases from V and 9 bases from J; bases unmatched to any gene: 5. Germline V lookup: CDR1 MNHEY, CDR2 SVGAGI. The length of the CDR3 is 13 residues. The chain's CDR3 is CASSYSQGVEQFF. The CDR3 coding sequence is TGTGCCAGCAGTTATTCTCAGGGGGTTGAGCAGTTCTTC.

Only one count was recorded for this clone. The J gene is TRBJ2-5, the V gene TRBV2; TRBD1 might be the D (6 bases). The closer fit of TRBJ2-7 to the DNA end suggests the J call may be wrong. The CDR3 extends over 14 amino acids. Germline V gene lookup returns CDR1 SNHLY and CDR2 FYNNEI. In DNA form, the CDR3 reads TGTGCCAGCAGTGGGGAGACAGGATGGTACGAGCAGTACTTC. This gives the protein CASSGETGWYEQYF.

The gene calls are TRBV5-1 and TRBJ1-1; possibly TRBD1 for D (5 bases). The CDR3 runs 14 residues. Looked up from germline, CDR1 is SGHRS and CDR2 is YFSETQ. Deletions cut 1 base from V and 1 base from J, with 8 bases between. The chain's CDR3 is CASSLRTGNTEAFF. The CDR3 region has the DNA TGCGCCAGCAGCTTGAGAACAGGGAACACTGAAGCTTTCTTT.

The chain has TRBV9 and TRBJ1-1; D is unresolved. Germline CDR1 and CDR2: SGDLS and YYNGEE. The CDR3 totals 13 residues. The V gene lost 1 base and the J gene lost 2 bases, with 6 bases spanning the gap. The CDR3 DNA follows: TGTGCCAGCAGCGTACAGATTAACACTGAAGCTTTCTTT. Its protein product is CASSVQINTEAFF.

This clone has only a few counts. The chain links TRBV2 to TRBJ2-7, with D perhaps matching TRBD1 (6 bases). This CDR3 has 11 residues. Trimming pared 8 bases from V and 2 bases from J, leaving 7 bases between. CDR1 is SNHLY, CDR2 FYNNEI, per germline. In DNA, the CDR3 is TGTGCCAGCGCAGGGGCCTACGAGCAGTACTTC. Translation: CASAGAYEQYF.

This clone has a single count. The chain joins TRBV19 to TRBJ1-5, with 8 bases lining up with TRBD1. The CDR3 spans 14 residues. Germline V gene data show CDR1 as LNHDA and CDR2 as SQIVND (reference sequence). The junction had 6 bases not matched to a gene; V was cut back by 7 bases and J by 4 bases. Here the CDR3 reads CASTPGQVNQPQHF. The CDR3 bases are TGTGCCAGTACCCCGGGACAGGTGAATCAGCCCCAGCATTTT.

The CDR3 here is CACYTGEKYEQYF. In DNA form, the CDR3 reads TGTGCCTGTTATACAGGGGAGAAGTACGAGCAGTACTTC. The chain is built from TRBV30 and TRBJ2-7; 7 nucleotides match TRBD1. The trim removed 6 bases at V and 4 bases at J, leaving 9 bases unmatched. CDR3 length: 13 amino acids. In germline, CDR1 is GTSNPN, CDR2 SVGIG (reference sequence).

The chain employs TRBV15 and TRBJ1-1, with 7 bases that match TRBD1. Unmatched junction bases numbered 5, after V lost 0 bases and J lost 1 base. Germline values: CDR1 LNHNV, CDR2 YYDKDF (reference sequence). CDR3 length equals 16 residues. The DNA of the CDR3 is TGTGCCACCAGCAGAGATTTAGGGACAGCGAACACTGAAGCTTTCTTT. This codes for CATSRDLGTANTEAFF. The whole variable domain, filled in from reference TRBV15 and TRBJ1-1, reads DAMVIQNPRYQVTQFGKPVTLSCSQTLNHNVMYWYQQKSSQAPKLLFHYYDKDFNNEADTPDNFQSRRPNTSFCFLDIRSPGLGDTAMYLCATSRDLGTANTEAFFGQGTRLTVV.

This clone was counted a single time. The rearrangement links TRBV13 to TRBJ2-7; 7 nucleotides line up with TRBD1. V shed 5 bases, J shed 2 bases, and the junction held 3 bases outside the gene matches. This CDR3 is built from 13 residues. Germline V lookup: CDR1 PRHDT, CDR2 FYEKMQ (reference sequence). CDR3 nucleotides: TGTGCCAGCAGCACAGGGACAGCCTACGAGCAGTACTTC. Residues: CASSTGTAYEQYF.

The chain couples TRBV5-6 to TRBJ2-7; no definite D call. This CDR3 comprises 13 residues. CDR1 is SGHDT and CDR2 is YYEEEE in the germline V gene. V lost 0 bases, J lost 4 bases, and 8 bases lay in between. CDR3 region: CASSLGSTYEQYF. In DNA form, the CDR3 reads TGTGCCAGCAGCTTGGGTTCCACATACGAGCAGTACTTC.

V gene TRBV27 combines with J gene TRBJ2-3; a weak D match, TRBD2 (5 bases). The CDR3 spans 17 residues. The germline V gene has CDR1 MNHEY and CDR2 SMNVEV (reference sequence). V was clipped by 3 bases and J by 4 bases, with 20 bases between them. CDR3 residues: CASSLTLPSRYADTQYF. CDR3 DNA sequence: TGTGCCAGCAGTTTGACCCTACCTAGCCGCTATGCAGATACGCAGTATTTT.

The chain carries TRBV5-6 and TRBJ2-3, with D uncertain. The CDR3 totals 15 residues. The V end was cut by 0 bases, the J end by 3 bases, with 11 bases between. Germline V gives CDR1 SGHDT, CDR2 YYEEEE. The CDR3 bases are TGTGCCAGCAGCTTGGCCCGGCGGATGACAGATACGCAGTATTTT. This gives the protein CASSLARRMTDTQYF.

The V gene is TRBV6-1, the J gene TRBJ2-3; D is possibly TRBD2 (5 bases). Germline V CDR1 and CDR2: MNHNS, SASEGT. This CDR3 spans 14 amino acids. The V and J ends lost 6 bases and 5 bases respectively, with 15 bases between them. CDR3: CASRVVSRGDTQYF. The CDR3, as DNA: TGTGCCAGCAGAGTCGTATCCCGGGGAGATACGCAGTATTTT.